This entry describes one TCR beta chain. This entry comes from a study of T-cell memory formation after mild COVID-19. CDR1 and CDR2 from the germline V gene are SGHRS and YFSETQ. This CDR3 contains 15 residues. The germline V and J ends were trimmed by 4 bases and 0 bases, with 14 bases remaining between them. TCR alpha and TCR beta cDNA libraries carrying sample barcodes and UMIs were produced by 5'RACE using constant-segment primers. TCRdb used MiXCR to reprocess the 5' RACE reads, holding one entry per CDR3 protein. This table holds roughly 150,000 distinct CDR3 sequences, around 27% found once. The chain has TRBV5-1 and TRBJ2-7; D might be TRBD2 (5 bases). The receptor was derived from an adult woman who had mild COVID-19 (a few samples of this study predate the infection). Cell type and time point are not known. The sample was PBMCs or a T cell subset sorted from them (not recorded which). Here the CDR3 DNA reads TGCGCCAGCAGCCCCGACGGGGAAAGCTCCTACGAGCAGTACTTC. Amino acids: CASSPDGESSYEQYF.